These 26 T cell receptor beta chains came from one sample sequenced in a study of shared clonotypes between healthy human individuals. Generated by immunoSEQ multiplex PCR, the TCRdb table keeps only in-frame clones and is missing some. Of over a million clones listed, approximately 78% are singletons. The sequencing input was memory CD4+ T cells from PBMCs. Subset described: CD45RA-negative fraction. The receptors here all came from a man aged 18-30 years in good health. Some clones in this sample may be carry-over from other donors' samples.

The rearrangement uses TRBV18 and TRBJ2-5; 7 positions agree with TRBD1. V was pared by 3 bases and J by 11 bases, with 12 bases of the junction left unmatched. The CDR3 spans 14 residues. Germline CDR1 and CDR2: KGHSH and LQKENI. In DNA, the CDR3 is TGTGCCAGCTCACCGGAGAACAGGGGCACCGGACAGTACTTC. As protein: CASSPENRGTGQYF.

Concerning this clone: Its ends do not fully match the called genes, so a read error is possible. The chain has TRBV20-1 and TRBJ2-1, with 11 bases fitting TRBD1. The germline CDR1 and CDR2 sequences are DFQATT and SNEGSKA (reference sequence). The CDR3 consists of 11 residues. This chain's CDR3 is CSAIILDRGLF. The CDR3 nucleotides are TGCAGTGCAATTATTTTGGACAGGGGGCTCTTC.

The chain links TRBV18 to TRBJ1-5, with D perhaps TRBD1 (5 bases). Germline CDR1 KGHSH, CDR2 LQKENI. V was shortened by 6 bases and J by 3 bases, with 24 bases between the two germline ends. The length of the CDR3 is 18 residues. CDR3 in amino acids: CASSLIYTGPGDNQPQHF. The CDR3 nucleotides are TGTGCCAGCTCGCTAATTTACACGGGACCGGGGGACAATCAGCCCCAGCATTTT.

The chain links TRBV5-1 to TRBJ2-7; 7 bases match TRBD1. V was clipped by 4 bases and J by 2 bases; unmatched bases: 9. This CDR3 has 15 amino acids. Germline V gene data show CDR1 as SGHRS and CDR2 as YFSETQ. The CDR3 DNA reads as TGCGCCAGCAGCGTGGGACAGCCGCAGACCTACGAGCAGTACTTC. It encodes CASSVGQPQTYEQYF.

Comment on this clone: A much more abundant neighbour one base away suggests this may be a read error. This CDR3 reads CAWSLGEGDDEQYF. CDR3 bases: TGTGCCTGGAGTCTGGGGGAGGGCGACGACGAGCAGTACTTC. This chain links TRBV30 with TRBJ2-7; 7 nucleotides align to TRBD2. J was trimmed by 5 bases and V by 2 bases; bases with no gene match: 9. CDR3 length: 14 amino acids. Germline V gene sequence: CDR1 GTSNPN, CDR2 SVGIG (reference sequence).

This chain links TRBV9 with TRBJ1-3; D possibly corresponds to TRBD1 (5 bases). The CDR3 covers 15 residues. The germline V and J ends were trimmed by 7 bases and 0 bases, with 14 bases remaining between them. Germline V gives CDR1 SGDLS, CDR2 YYNGEE. In nucleotides, the CDR3 is TGTGCCAGCGGTCGGGGGGACCACTCTGGAAACACCATATATTTT. Its protein product is CASGRGDHSGNTIYF.

The CDR3 DNA follows: TGTGCCTGGAGCGCCGGGACATTCTACAATGAGCAGTTCTTC. Its protein is CAWSAGTFYNEQFF. The chain combines TRBV30 with TRBJ2-1, with D tentatively TRBD1 (6 bases). Germline V lookup: CDR1 GTSNPN, CDR2 SVGIG (reference sequence). This CDR3 is built from 14 residues. V was trimmed by 3 bases and J by 3 bases, leaving 12 bases between them.

The chain joins TRBV28 to TRBJ1-5; TRBD1 matches 10 bases. The CDR3 contains 16 residues. With 6 bases clipped from V and 5 bases from J, the junction kept 10 bases outside the gene matches. The germline V gene encodes CDR1 MDHEN and CDR2 SYDVKM. The CDR3 bases are TGTGCCAGCAGCTCTGGGAGACAGGGGGCCTATCAGCCCCAGCATTTT. The encoded protein is CASSSGRQGAYQPQHF.

The chain joins TRBV25-1 to TRBJ2-5; D assignment may be TRBD1 or TRBD2 (5 bases each). The CDR3 has 15 residues. CDR1 is MGHDK and CDR2 is SYGVNS in the germline V gene. V was clipped by 5 bases and J by 2 bases, with 15 bases between them. In DNA, the CDR3 is TGTGCCAGCAGTACCCGAGGGGTGCGGCAAGAGACCCAGTACTTC. This codes for CASSTRGVRQETQYF. The full variable domain, with the rest looked up from reference TRBV25-1 and TRBJ2-5, is EADIYQTPRYLVIGTGKKITLECSQTMGHDKMYWYQQDPGMELHLIHYSYGVNSTEKGDLSSESTVSRIRTEHFPLTLESARPSHTSQYLCASSTRGVRQETQYFGPGTRLLVL.

The genes are TRBV27 and TRBJ2-1; D possibly corresponds to TRBD2 (6 bases). The V and J ends lost 6 bases and 5 bases respectively, with 14 bases between them. This CDR3 has 14 amino acids. The germline V gene has CDR1 MNHEY and CDR2 SMNVEV (reference sequence). This CDR3 is CASSGGTSNNEQFF. The CDR3 DNA reads TGTGCCAGCAGCGGCGGGACTTCGAACAATGAGCAGTTCTTC.

This chain links TRBV5-4 with TRBJ1-2; D might be TRBD1 (6 bases). CDR3 length: 13 amino acids. The V gene's germline CDR1 is SGHNT and CDR2 YYREEE (reference sequence). With 0 bases removed from V and 8 bases from J, the gap between germline ends came to 11 bases. In DNA, the CDR3 is TGTGCCAGCAGCTTGGTGGGGGCGGGCGGCTACACCTTC. It is translated as CASSLVGAGGYTF.

The chain uses TRBV7-2 and TRBJ2-7, with a possible D match to TRBD2 (5 bases). Germline V gene lookup returns CDR1 SGHTA and CDR2 FQGNSA. V lost 1 base, J lost 6 bases, and 16 bases lay in between. The CDR3 is 15 amino acids. The chain's CDR3 is CASSLDRESGSEQYF. The CDR3 DNA reads as TGTGCCAGCAGCTTAGATAGAGAGAGTGGGAGCGAGCAGTACTTC. The variable domain in full, completed from reference TRBV7-2 and TRBJ2-7, reads GAGVSQSPSNKVTEKGKDVELRCDPISGHTALYWYRQSLGQGLEFLIYFQGNSAPDKSGLPSDRFSAERTGGSVSTLTIQRTQQEDSAVYLCASSLDRESGSEQYFGPGTRLTVT.

This chain connects TRBV7-8 to TRBJ2-1, with D unresolved. The germline V and J ends were trimmed by 5 bases and 9 bases, with 11 bases remaining between them. Germline V gives CDR1 SGHVS, CDR2 FQNEAQ. The CDR3 contains 12 residues. The CDR3 loop is CASSPSPGEQFF. CDR3 coding DNA: TGTGCCAGCAGCCCTTCCCCAGGTGAGCAGTTCTTC. The variable domain in full, with the rest retrieved from reference TRBV7-8 and TRBJ2-1, is GAGVSQSPRYKVAKRGQDVALRCDPISGHVSLFWYQQALGQGPEFLTYFQNEAQLDKSGLPSDRFFAERPEGSVSTLKIQRTQQEDSAVYLCASSPSPGEQFFGPGTRLTVL.

The chain uses TRBV6-6 and TRBJ1-2; D unclear. Germline CDR1 MNHNY, CDR2 SVGAGI (reference sequence). CDR3 length: 13 amino acids. The V gene lost 2 bases and the J gene lost 3 bases, with 7 bases spanning the gap. CDR3 region: CASSYVGHYGYTF. Here the CDR3 DNA reads TGTGCCAGCAGTTACGTCGGCCACTATGGCTACACCTTC.

J is TRBJ2-3 and V is TRBV28; 7 bases map to TRBD1. V lost 6 bases, J lost 5 bases, and 8 bases stayed unmatched. Germline V gene data show CDR1 as MDHEN and CDR2 as SYDVKM. CDR3 length: 14 amino acids. This CDR3 reads CASRKGGALDTQYF. In nucleotides, the CDR3 is TGTGCCAGCAGAAAAGGGGGCGCTTTAGATACGCAGTATTTT.

Points on this clone: At the DNA level, this CDR3 is encoded by other sequences in the same sample as well. This chain joins TRBV28 and TRBJ1-2; D possibly corresponds to TRBD1 (5 bases). The length of the CDR3 is 13 residues. V was cut by 3 bases and J by 4 bases, with 9 bases left in between. Per germline, CDR1 MDHEN and CDR2 SYDVKM. CDR3 region: CASSFGGTYGYTF. The DNA for the CDR3 is TGTGCCAGCAGTTTCGGGGGTACCTATGGCTACACCTTC.

This chain joins TRBV11-2 and TRBJ2-7; possibly TRBD1 for D (6 bases). Germline CDR1 and CDR2: SGHAT and FQNNGV. Trimming cost V 5 bases and J 0 bases, with 17 bases left between them. The CDR3 is made up of 16 amino acids. The CDR3: CASSPTTGPSSYEQYF. The CDR3 DNA follows: TGTGCCAGCAGCCCGACGACAGGTCCTAGCTCCTACGAGCAGTACTTC.

The chain recombines TRBV27 with TRBJ1-5, with D perhaps matching TRBD1 (6 bases). Germline V lookup: CDR1 MNHEY, CDR2 SMNVEV (reference sequence). V dropped 8 bases and J dropped 6 bases, with 14 bases sitting between them. The CDR3 length is 13 residues. CDR3 sequence: CASASGVGQPQHF. CDR3 nucleotide sequence: TGTGCCAGCGCTTCAGGGGTTGGTCAGCCCCAGCATTTT.

V is TRBV19 and J is TRBJ1-1; no reliable D call. V lost 5 bases and J 1 base, leaving 11 bases between the germline ends. Germline CDR1 is LNHDA and CDR2 is SQIVND (reference sequence). The CDR3 is made up of 14 amino acids. The CDR3 reads CASSSIDKNTEAFF. CDR3 DNA sequence: TGTGCCAGTAGTTCGATAGACAAGAACACTGAAGCTTTCTTT. Combining the CDR3 with reference TRBV19 and TRBJ1-1 gives the whole variable domain DGGITQSPKYLFRKEGQNVTLSCEQNLNHDAMYWYRQDPGQGLRLIYYSQIVNDFQKGDIAEGYSVSREKKESFPLTVTSAQKNPTAFYLCASSSIDKNTEAFFGQGTRLTVV.

The chain joins TRBV21-1 to TRBJ1-2. TRBV21-1 is described as a pseudogene. This CDR3 contains 13 residues. The CDR3 reads CASSKRVREGYTF. In DNA, the CDR3 is TGTGCCAGCAGCAAGAGGGTCAGGGAAGGCTACACCTTC.

This chain links TRBV2 with TRBJ2-5; no clear D gene. Germline V gene sequence: CDR1 SNHLY, CDR2 FYNNEI. There are 13 residues in the CDR3. Trimming shortened V by 3 bases and J by 5 bases, and 10 bases separated the two germline ends. The CDR3 region is CASSDQLRETQYF. CDR3 DNA sequence: TGTGCCAGCAGTGATCAACTTCGGGAGACCCAGTACTTC.

The CDR3 region is CASSFGGGTGIEAFF. CDR3 sequence (DNA): TGTGCCAGCAGCTTTGGGGGCGGGACAGGGATTGAAGCTTTCTTT. This chain links TRBV5-4 with TRBJ1-1; 9 positions match TRBD1. This CDR3 contains 15 residues. Losses at the gene ends were 2 bases for V and 7 bases for J; bases not matched to a gene: 9. CDR1 and CDR2 from the germline V gene are SGHNT and YYREEE (reference sequence).

The chain links TRBV2 to TRBJ2-2; tentatively, D is TRBD2 (5 bases). With 4 bases removed from V and 1 base from J, the gap between germline ends came to 7 bases. The CDR3 sequence is 14 residues long. Germline V gene lookup returns CDR1 SNHLY and CDR2 FYNNEI. CDR3 in DNA: TGTGCCAGCAGTGCTCGGGGGAACACCGGGGAGCTGTTTTTT. It yields the protein CASSARGNTGELFF.

CDR3 nucleotide sequence: TGTGCCAGCAGCGCGACAGGGGGCTCCTACGAGCAGTACTTC. Translated, it gives CASSATGGSYEQYF. V and J are TRBV7-8 and TRBJ2-7, with 9 bases aligning to TRBD1. Germline V gene lookup returns CDR1 SGHVS and CDR2 FQNEAQ. CDR3 length: 14 residues. Trimming cost V 5 bases and J 0 bases; bases outside gene matches: 2.

V gene TRBV6-4 combines with J gene TRBJ1-5; D is possibly TRBD1 (5 bases). V was pared by 3 bases and J by 6 bases, with 9 bases between. CDR1 MRHNA and CDR2 SNTAGT come from the germline V gene. The CDR3 consists of 13 residues. This CDR3 reads CASSERGGQPQHF. The CDR3 DNA is TGTGCCAGCAGTGAAAGGGGTGGTCAGCCCCAGCATTTT.

This chain joins TRBV2 and TRBJ2-7; no definite D call. This CDR3 has 10 amino acids. Trimming removed 6 bases from V and 3 bases from J, with 3 bases in between. Germline values: CDR1 SNHLY, CDR2 FYNNEI. The CDR3 loop reads CASSRYEQYF. The CDR3 DNA reads as TGTGCCAGCAGCCGCTACGAGCAGTACTTC.